These 12 T cell receptor beta chains were all obtained from the same sample, sequenced in a study of T-cell reconstitution after alpha-beta-depleted transplantation in children. Unique molecular identifiers were incorporated when the TCRbeta library was constructed. MiXCR was run by TCRdb on the PCR reads, yielding one entry per CDR3 protein. The data hold some 600,000 distinct CDR3 sequences, with roughly 13% observed a single time. Source: PBMCs, mostly from graft donor cells, taken 360 days after TCRalphabeta/CD19-depleted stem cell transplant. All receptors derive from a male patient younger than 18 who had a stem cell transplant for acute myeloid leukemia, so the T cells may come from the graft donor.

This clonotype was counted between two and nine times. The chain uses TRBV29-1 and TRBJ2-5; D is undetermined. The CDR3 contains 14 residues. The V end lost 4 bases, the J end lost 4 bases, and 16 bases lay between the germline ends. The germline V gene has CDR1 SQVTM and CDR2 ANQGSEA. In DNA form, the CDR3 reads TGCAGCGTTGGAGGCAGACTCTCCGGAGAGACCCAGTACTTC. It yields the protein CSVGGRLSGETQYF.

The rearrangement links TRBV4-3 to TRBJ2-3; 8 bases fit TRBD2. CDR3 length: 15 amino acids. J was trimmed by 1 base and V by 4 bases; bases with no gene match: 4. Germline CDR1 reads LGHNA; CDR2 reads YSLEER. The CDR3 reads CASSRAGAGTDTQYF. The CDR3 DNA is TGCGCCAGCAGCCGAGCGGGAGCAGGCACAGATACGCAGTATTTT.

This chain connects TRBV29-1 to TRBJ2-1; the match to TRBD2 covers 12 bases. The CDR3 is made up of 14 amino acids. Germline V lookup: CDR1 SQVTM, CDR2 ANQGSEA. V was clipped by 3 bases and J by 12 bases; unmatched bases: 9. Written as DNA, the CDR3 is TGCAGCGTTGAGAATCTAGCGGGAGGGCCTGGGCAGTTCTTC. Protein: CSVENLAGGPGQFF.

The CDR3 protein is CAISEGTSSDTQYF. Here the CDR3 DNA reads TGTGCCATCAGTGAGGGGACTAGCTCAGATACGCAGTATTTT. V gene TRBV10-3 combines with J gene TRBJ2-3, with 9 nucleotides matching TRBD2. The CDR3 extends over 14 amino acids. V was clipped by 2 bases and J by 4 bases; unmatched bases: 1. Germline CDR1 is ENHRY and CDR2 is SYGVKD.

By share, this clonotype ranks as medium-sized. V gene TRBV7-9 combines with J gene TRBJ2-2; D is perhaps TRBD1 (6 bases). Trimming took off 4 bases at V and 3 bases at J, with 9 bases between the two ends. The CDR3 extends over 14 amino acids. Germline assignment: CDR1 SEHNR and CDR2 FQNEAQ (reference sequence). Written as DNA, the CDR3 is TGTGCCAGCAGCTCGGGACAACACACCGGGGAGCTGTTTTTT. Translating gives CASSSGQHTGELFF.

This clonotype was counted a few times. This sequence joins TRBV28 and TRBJ2-6; perhaps TRBD1 as D (5 bases). CDR1 and CDR2 from the germline V gene are MDHEN and SYDVKM. This CDR3 is built from 15 residues. V gave up 5 bases and J gave up 2 bases, with 10 bases separating them. CDR3 protein: CASSQTVPGANVLTF. The CDR3 coding sequence is TGTGCCAGCAGTCAGACAGTCCCTGGGGCCAACGTCCTGACTTTC.

A few counts support this clonotype. The V and J genes are TRBV20-1 and TRBJ2-1; D tentatively reads TRBD1 or TRBD2 (5 bases each). V was pared by 5 bases and J by 4 bases, with 21 bases between. The length of the CDR3 is 16 residues. Germline assignment: CDR1 DFQATT and CDR2 SNEGSKA (reference sequence). The CDR3, as DNA: TGCAGTGCTTACGACTCGAGGGGTTCCAAATACAATGAGCAGTTCTTC. Amino acids: CSAYDSRGSKYNEQFF.

Ten or more counts support this clonotype. V and J are TRBV14 and TRBJ1-1, with TRBD1 matching 8 bases. V dropped 3 bases and J dropped 3; count of bases not matched to a gene: 6. The V gene's germline CDR1 is SGHDN and CDR2 FVKESK. The CDR3 has 15 residues. The CDR3 bases are TGTGCCAGCAGCCAGAACCAGGGGGCGTACACTGAAGCTTTCTTT. Residues: CASSQNQGAYTEAFF.

For the CDR3, the DNA is TGTGCCAGCAGTTTACTAGCGGGAGGGATAAACTCCTACAATGAGCAGTTCTTC. Its translation: CASSLLAGGINSYNEQFF. The chain employs TRBV28 and TRBJ2-1; 12 positions match TRBD2. The CDR3 loop spans 18 amino acids. Unmatched junction bases numbered 5, after V lost 2 bases and J lost 0 bases. The germline CDR1 and CDR2 sequences are MDHEN and SYDVKM.

V usage is TRBV5-1 and J usage is TRBJ1-4; 9 bases are shared with TRBD1. Trimming cost V 4 bases and J 6 bases; bases outside gene matches: 4. The germline V gene has CDR1 SGHRS and CDR2 YFSETQ. The CDR3 sequence is 14 residues long. CDR3 in amino acids: CASSTGQGYEKLFF. The CDR3 coding sequence is TGCGCCAGCAGCACGGGACAGGGTTATGAAAAACTGTTTTTT.

This clonotype turned up a few times. V is TRBV29-1 and J is TRBJ1-1; TRBD1 is a possible D gene (5 bases). V lost 3 bases and J 5 bases, leaving 13 bases between the germline ends. Germline V gene data show CDR1 as SQVTM and CDR2 as ANQGSEA. This CDR3 spans 13 amino acids. CDR3 sequence (DNA): TGCAGCGTTGAGGGACGGGGAGGGACTGAAGCTTTCTTT. Protein: CSVEGRGGTEAFF.

This clonotype occurred a few times. This chain uses TRBV20-1 with TRBJ2-1, with D possibly TRBD2 on 5 matching bases. Deletions cut 7 bases from V and 4 bases from J, with 20 bases between. Looked up from germline, CDR1 is DFQATT and CDR2 is SNEGSKA (reference sequence). The CDR3 has 15 residues. CDR3 residues: CSGSEGPSPYNEQFF. The CDR3 DNA sequence: TGCAGTGGCAGTGAGGGCCCTAGCCCTTACAATGAGCAGTTCTTC.